A selection of T cell receptor beta chains follows, all from one sample in a study of shared clonotypes between healthy human individuals. Sequenced by immunoSEQ multiplex PCR; TCRdb stores in-frame clones only, minus some. The profile covers a few hundred thousand clones, with roughly four fifths appearing a single time and around 12% taken by the ten largest. Sequences were obtained from PBMCs. The receptors here all came from a woman aged 40-49 years in good health. Some clones in this sample may be carry-over from other donors' samples. Both conserved end residues are part of each CDR3. A D gene is named only where the DNA matches it firmly. For some rows the clone size is stated as once, few or many, or as a class when expanded; others skip it.

v_call	d_call	clone_size	j_call	cdr3_nt	cdr3_aa
TRBV7-2	TRBD2	-	TRBJ2-2	TGTGCCAGCAGCGACCCGGGACTAGCGGGAAGCACCGGGGAGCTGTTTTTT	CASSDPGLAGSTGELFF
TRBV6-1	-	few	TRBJ2-2	TGTGCCAGCAGCCTAAACTTCCAGGGGACCGGGGAGCTGTTTTTT	CASSLNFQGTGELFF
TRBV28	-	-	TRBJ2-2	TGTGCCAGCCTGGGGGGGGCCACCGGGGAGCTGTTTTTT	CASLGGATGELFF
TRBV5-1	-	once	TRBJ1-1	TGCGCCAGCGGACCAGACGCTCAGAACACTGAAGCTTTCTTT	CASGPDAQNTEAFF
TRBV5-1	-	once	TRBJ1-3	TGCGCCAGCAGCCTAGGGAAATATCAACTCTCTGGAAACACCATATATTTT	CASSLGKYQLSGNTIYF
TRBV18	-	-	TRBJ2-7	TGTGCCAGCTCACCGGAGGGGTACTCTTCCTACGAGCAGTACTTC	CASSPEGYSSYEQYF
TRBV10-3	TRBD1	-	TRBJ1-1	TGTGCCATCAGTGCCACAGGGGACACTGAAGCTTTCTTT	CAISATGDTEAFF
TRBV5-6	TRBD2	-	TRBJ2-3	TGTGCCAGCAGCTCACCTAGCGGGAAGGCCACAGATACGCAGTATTTT	CASSSPSGKATDTQYF
TRBV12-2	-	-	TRBJ2-1	TGTGCAAGTCGCTTAGCATGGTTGGACACAGATTACAATGAGCAGTTCTTC	CASRLAWLDTDYNEQFF
TRBV6-1	TRBD2	-	TRBJ2-3	TGTGCCAGCAGTGTTCTTAGCGGGAGTGGAGATACGCAGTATTTT	CASSVLSGSGDTQYF